These T cell receptor beta chains were read from a single sample in a study of blood T cell repertoires in COVID-19. The assay was immunoSEQ multiplex PCR, and TCRdb's table has in-frame clones only and misses some. In the table there are about 160,000 clones, over 80% of which are singletons. The specimen sequenced was peripheral blood. The receptors derive from a woman aged 60 to 75 who had recovered from COVID-19. Each CDR3 is given with its conserved first and last residue. Each record gives: V gene, D gene, J gene, clone size, CDR3 DNA, CDR3 protein. D genes are given only for firm matches. Clone size is not always given. Where it is, it says once, few, many or a class for expanded clones.

v_gene: TRBV5-6
d_gene: TRBD1
j_gene: TRBJ2-3
abundance: .
CDR3nt: TGTGCCAGCAGCCTACCCGGGACAGGGGTCGCAGATACGCAGTATTTT
CDR3aa: CASSLPGTGVADTQYF

v_gene: TRBV3-1/TRBV3-2
d_gene: .
j_gene: TRBJ2-7
abundance: .
CDR3nt: TGTGCCAGCAGCAACTACTACGAGCAGTACTTC
CDR3aa: CASSNYYEQYF

v_gene: TRBV19
d_gene: .
j_gene: TRBJ1-2
abundance: .
CDR3nt: TGTGCCAGTAGTATAGGGGGGGGCATCTATGGCTACACCTTC
CDR3aa: CASSIGGGIYGYTF

v_gene: TRBV19
d_gene: .
j_gene: TRBJ1-2
abundance: .
CDR3nt: TGTGCCAGTACCGGGGGAATTGGCTACACCTTC
CDR3aa: CASTGGIGYTF

v_gene: TRBV15
d_gene: .
j_gene: TRBJ1-3
abundance: .
CDR3nt: TGTGCCACCAGCAGCAGGGGATCCGCGGCGGGAAACACCATATATTTT
CDR3aa: CATSSRGSAAGNTIYF

v_gene: TRBV28
d_gene: TRBD1
j_gene: TRBJ2-7
abundance: .
CDR3nt: TGTGCCAGCACCAAGACAGGGCGTCAATACGAGCAGTACTTC
CDR3aa: CASTKTGRQYEQYF

v_gene: TRBV18
d_gene: .
j_gene: TRBJ1-1
abundance: .
CDR3nt: TGTGCCAGCTCACCCCAGGGGCTTATGAACACTGAAGCTTTCTTT
CDR3aa: CASSPQGLMNTEAFF

v_gene: TRBV10-3
d_gene: .
j_gene: TRBJ2-4
abundance: .
CDR3nt: TGTGCCATCAGTGAGTCGAAAGGGGGCAAAAACATTCAGTACTTC
CDR3aa: CAISESKGGKNIQYF

v_gene: TRBV5-1
d_gene: .
j_gene: TRBJ1-1
abundance: .
CDR3nt: TGCGCCAGCAGCTTAGGTCCAGGGGAGAACACTGAAGCTTTCTTT
CDR3aa: CASSLGPGENTEAFF

v_gene: TRBV4-2
d_gene: TRBD2
j_gene: TRBJ2-3
abundance: once
CDR3nt: TGTGCCAGCAGCCCGGGATCCGGGGGGTACGGCACAGATACGCAGTATTTT
CDR3aa: CASSPGSGGYGTDTQYF

v_gene: TRBV7-2
d_gene: TRBD1
j_gene: TRBJ1-2
abundance: .
CDR3nt: TGTGCCAGCAGCTTAGTGGGAAGGGGACAGGTATATGGCTACACCTTC
CDR3aa: CASSLVGRGQVYGYTF

v_gene: TRBV4-1
d_gene: TRBD2
j_gene: TRBJ2-3
abundance: .
CDR3nt: TGCGCCAGCAGCCAAGAACCTAGCGGGGGGGCGGCTAGCACAGATACGCAGTATTTT
CDR3aa: CASSQEPSGGAASTDTQYF

v_gene: TRBV6-1
d_gene: TRBD1
j_gene: TRBJ2-5
abundance: .
CDR3nt: TGTGCCAGCAGTGAAAGAGGAACAGGGGTGGGTCGGGAGACCCAGTACTTC
CDR3aa: CASSERGTGVGRETQYF

v_gene: TRBV27
d_gene: .
j_gene: TRBJ1-1
abundance: .
CDR3nt: TGTGCCAGCAGTTCCCCAGGGATCAGCGCTTTCTTT
CDR3aa: CASSSPGISAFF

v_gene: TRBV7-2
d_gene: TRBD1
j_gene: TRBJ1-2
abundance: .
CDR3nt: TGTGCCAGCAGCTACCGACAGGGAGCCAACTATGGCTACACCTTC
CDR3aa: CASSYRQGANYGYTF

v_gene: TRBV27
d_gene: .
j_gene: TRBJ2-1
abundance: .
CDR3nt: TGTGCCAGCAGTGCACAGGACAACTCCTACAATGAGCAGTTCTTC
CDR3aa: CASSAQDNSYNEQFF

v_gene: TRBV2
d_gene: .
j_gene: TRBJ1-5
abundance: once
CDR3nt: TGTGCCAGCAGTGAAAGGGAGATCAATCAGCCCCAGCATTTT
CDR3aa: CASSEREINQPQHF

v_gene: TRBV18
d_gene: .
j_gene: TRBJ1-5
abundance: .
CDR3nt: TGTGCCAGCTCTTCCGGGAGGGATCAGCCCCAGCATTTT
CDR3aa: CASSSGRDQPQHF

v_gene: TRBV6-1
d_gene: .
j_gene: TRBJ1-2
abundance: .
CDR3nt: TGTGCCAGCAGTGAACCCCAGGGGACCTATGGCTACACCTTC
CDR3aa: CASSEPQGTYGYTF

v_gene: TRBV11-2
d_gene: .
j_gene: TRBJ2-1
abundance: .
CDR3nt: TGTGCCAGCAGCTTAGATCTGGGGGGGGGCCCCAGAACAAAGCAGTTCTTC
CDR3aa: CASSLDLGGGPRTKQFF

v_gene: TRBV7-9
d_gene: TRBD1
j_gene: TRBJ2-5
abundance: .
CDR3nt: TGTGCCAGCAGCTTAATTGGTGGGACAGGGTTTCCCGAGACCCAGTACTTC
CDR3aa: CASSLIGGTGFPETQYF

v_gene: TRBV5-1
d_gene: TRBD1
j_gene: TRBJ2-2
abundance: .
CDR3nt: TGCGCCAGCAGCTTTGACAGGGGGGCGAACACCGGGGAGCTGTTTTTT
CDR3aa: CASSFDRGANTGELFF

v_gene: TRBV6-5
d_gene: .
j_gene: TRBJ1-5
abundance: .
CDR3nt: TGTGCCAGCACCGGAGTCAGGGTCTCCCAGCATTTT
CDR3aa: CASTGVRVSQHF

v_gene: TRBV18
d_gene: TRBD1
j_gene: TRBJ2-7
abundance: .
CDR3nt: TGTGCCAGCTCACTCAACAGGGGACGCGAGCAGTACTTC
CDR3aa: CASSLNRGREQYF

v_gene: TRBV7-9
d_gene: TRBD2
j_gene: TRBJ2-1
abundance: once
CDR3nt: TGTGCCAGCAGCTTAGGTGCTAGCGGGGGGGCCGATGAGCAGTTCTTC
CDR3aa: CASSLGASGGADEQFF

v_gene: TRBV7-2
d_gene: .
j_gene: TRBJ2-7
abundance: .
CDR3nt: TGTGCCAGCAGTTCGCCGGACAGATACTCCTACGAGCAGTACTTC
CDR3aa: CASSSPDRYSYEQYF

v_gene: TRBV13
d_gene: TRBD2
j_gene: TRBJ2-5
abundance: .
CDR3nt: TGTGCCAGCAGCTTATCTCCTAGCGGGGGGGCGATCTTCCAAGAGACCCAGTACTTC
CDR3aa: CASSLSPSGGAIFQETQYF

v_gene: TRBV7-2
d_gene: .
j_gene: TRBJ2-4
abundance: .
CDR3nt: TGTGCCAGCAGCTTACCAGCGGTTGAAAACATTCAGTACTTC
CDR3aa: CASSLPAVENIQYF

v_gene: TRBV5-1
d_gene: .
j_gene: TRBJ2-1
abundance: .
CDR3nt: TGCGCCAGCAGCTTTTCAGGTTACAATGAGCAGTTCTTC
CDR3aa: CASSFSGYNEQFF

v_gene: TRBV4-2
d_gene: .
j_gene: TRBJ1-1
abundance: .
CDR3nt: TGTGCCAGCAGCCAAGATCCAGGGCTGAACACTGAAGCTTTCTTT
CDR3aa: CASSQDPGLNTEAFF

v_gene: TRBV2
d_gene: .
j_gene: TRBJ1-2
abundance: .
CDR3nt: TGTGCCAGCACCGTGAGCAGGGGCTATGGCTACACCTTC
CDR3aa: CASTVSRGYGYTF

v_gene: TRBV30
d_gene: .
j_gene: TRBJ1-2
abundance: .
CDR3nt: TGTGCCTGGACCGGGAAGTACTATGGCTACACCTTC
CDR3aa: CAWTGKYYGYTF

v_gene: TRBV27
d_gene: .
j_gene: TRBJ1-6
abundance: .
CDR3nt: TGTGCCAGCAGTTTATTTTTCAGTTTTAATTCACCCCTCCACTTT
CDR3aa: CASSLFFSFNSPLHF

v_gene: TRBV18
d_gene: .
j_gene: TRBJ1-5
abundance: .
CDR3nt: TGTGCCAGCTCACCAGATCAGGGCAATCAGCCCCAGCATTTT
CDR3aa: CASSPDQGNQPQHF

v_gene: TRBV29-1
d_gene: .
j_gene: TRBJ2-5
abundance: .
CDR3nt: TGCAGCGTTGTCGTGGGGGCCTCGTTGGGGACCCAGTACTTC
CDR3aa: CSVVVGASLGTQYF

v_gene: TRBV6-5
d_gene: TRBD1
j_gene: TRBJ1-1
abundance: .
CDR3nt: TGTGCCAGCACCACCGGACAGGGGTTGAACACTGAAGCTTTCTTT
CDR3aa: CASTTGQGLNTEAFF

v_gene: TRBV6-1
d_gene: .
j_gene: TRBJ1-5
abundance: once
CDR3nt: TGTGCCAGCAGTGACGTCTGGAACTATAGCAATCAGCCCCAGCATTTT
CDR3aa: CASSDVWNYSNQPQHF

v_gene: TRBV11-2
d_gene: .
j_gene: TRBJ2-5
abundance: .
CDR3nt: TGTGCCAGCAGCTTAGGAGACCAAGAGACCCAGTACTTC
CDR3aa: CASSLGDQETQYF

v_gene: TRBV6-5
d_gene: .
j_gene: TRBJ2-6
abundance: .
CDR3nt: TGTGCCAGCACCCCATTCAAATCTGGGGCCAACGTCCTGACTTTC
CDR3aa: CASTPFKSGANVLTF

v_gene: TRBV2
d_gene: .
j_gene: TRBJ2-4
abundance: .
CDR3nt: TGTGCCAGCAGTGAAGATCGCATTCAGTACTTC
CDR3aa: CASSEDRIQYF

v_gene: TRBV19
d_gene: TRBD1
j_gene: TRBJ1-2
abundance: .
CDR3nt: TGTGCCAGTAGAGACAGGGGGCGCCTTGGCTACACCTTC
CDR3aa: CASRDRGRLGYTF

v_gene: TRBV18
d_gene: .
j_gene: TRBJ1-5
abundance: .
CDR3nt: TGTGCCAGCTCACTCCGGGACATAGATCAGCCCCAGCATTTT
CDR3aa: CASSLRDIDQPQHF

v_gene: TRBV7-9
d_gene: .
j_gene: TRBJ2-5
abundance: .
CDR3nt: TGTGCCAGCAGCTTAGGGGTCAGGGCCGAGACCCAGTACTTC
CDR3aa: CASSLGVRAETQYF

v_gene: TRBV12-3/TRBV12-4
d_gene: .
j_gene: TRBJ1-2
abundance: .
CDR3nt: TGTGCCAGCAGCCGTACCGCAGGGGATGGCTACACCTTC
CDR3aa: CASSRTAGDGYTF

v_gene: TRBV28
d_gene: .
j_gene: TRBJ2-5
abundance: .
CDR3nt: TGTGCCAGCAGTCCGACACAAGACAGGAATCCCGGGGGGCCGGGGAAGACCCAGTACTTC
CDR3aa: CASSPTQDRNPGGPGKTQYF

v_gene: TRBV7-2
d_gene: TRBD1
j_gene: TRBJ2-4
abundance: .
CDR3nt: TGTGCCAGCAGCTTAGCGGGACAGGGGGGCGGCATTCAGTACTTC
CDR3aa: CASSLAGQGGGIQYF

v_gene: TRBV2
d_gene: TRBD1
j_gene: TRBJ1-5
abundance: .
CDR3nt: TGTGCCAGCAGAACCGGGACAGGGTTGTTTCAGCCCCAGCATTTT
CDR3aa: CASRTGTGLFQPQHF

v_gene: TRBV6-5
d_gene: TRBD1
j_gene: TRBJ2-2
abundance: many
CDR3nt: TGTGCCAGCAGGCACCAGACAGGGGCCGGGGAGCTGTTTTTT
CDR3aa: CASRHQTGAGELFF

v_gene: TRBV5-1
d_gene: TRBD1
j_gene: TRBJ2-2
abundance: few
CDR3nt: TGCGCCAGCAGCTTTGCGGGACAGGGTACCGGGGAGCTGTTTTTT
CDR3aa: CASSFAGQGTGELFF

v_gene: TRBV3-1/TRBV3-2
d_gene: .
j_gene: TRBJ1-2
abundance: .
CDR3nt: TGTGCCAGCAGCCTCGAGGCGGGAAACTATGGCTACACCTTC
CDR3aa: CASSLEAGNYGYTF

v_gene: TRBV6-5
d_gene: TRBD2
j_gene: TRBJ2-1
abundance: .
CDR3nt: TGTGCCAGCAGTTCTAGGGGACTAGCGGCCTACAATGAGCAGTTCTTC
CDR3aa: CASSSRGLAAYNEQFF

v_gene: TRBV30
d_gene: .
j_gene: TRBJ1-5
abundance: .
CDR3nt: TGTGCCTGGAGTGGGGGGGGATCAGGCAATCAGCCCCAGCATTTT
CDR3aa: CAWSGGGSGNQPQHF

v_gene: TRBV4-1
d_gene: .
j_gene: TRBJ1-2
abundance: few
CDR3nt: TGCGCCAGCAGCCCACCTCAGGCGGGCTGGGTGGGCTACACCTTC
CDR3aa: CASSPPQAGWVGYTF

v_gene: TRBV9
d_gene: TRBD1
j_gene: TRBJ1-2
abundance: .
CDR3nt: TGTGCCAGCAGCGTAGGCACAGGGGAAGGCTACACCTTC
CDR3aa: CASSVGTGEGYTF

v_gene: TRBV5-1
d_gene: .
j_gene: TRBJ1-1
abundance: .
CDR3nt: TGCGCCAGCAGCACCCGGGGGGGGCCGGACACTGAAGCTTTCTTT
CDR3aa: CASSTRGGPDTEAFF

v_gene: TRBV21-1
d_gene: .
j_gene: TRBJ1-2
abundance: .
CDR3nt: TGTGCCAGCACTACGACCCAAAGACAGGGGGTAGCAAGTGGCTACACCTTC
CDR3aa: CASTTTQRQGVASGYTF

v_gene: TRBV5-1
d_gene: .
j_gene: TRBJ1-4
abundance: .
CDR3nt: TGCGCCAGCAGCCGGGACACCGGCCTCAATGAAAAACTGTTTTTT
CDR3aa: CASSRDTGLNEKLFF

v_gene: TRBV4-1
d_gene: .
j_gene: TRBJ2-7
abundance: .
CDR3nt: TGCGCCAGCAGCCAATACCGGGACTTATCCTACGAGCAGTACTTC
CDR3aa: CASSQYRDLSYEQYF

v_gene: TRBV2
d_gene: TRBD2
j_gene: TRBJ2-1
abundance: few
CDR3nt: TGTGCCAGCACCAAACTAGCGGGGGGCGGCGATGAGCAGTTCTTC
CDR3aa: CASTKLAGGGDEQFF

v_gene: TRBV7-2
d_gene: TRBD1
j_gene: TRBJ2-5
abundance: .
CDR3nt: TGTGCCAGCAGCGAATGGGACAGGGGGCCGTCGGAGACCCAGTACTTC
CDR3aa: CASSEWDRGPSETQYF